The clone carrying this TCR beta chain was detected a few times. TCRdb reanalysed the RT-PCR reads using MiXCR and keeps one entry per CDR3 protein. Among about 160,000 distinct CDR3 sequences, approximately 37% were seen once, and the ten largest hold 50%. The entry originates in a study of patients and donors after allogeneic stem cell transplantation. Losses at the gene ends were 1 base for V and 10 bases for J; bases not matched to a gene: 4. CDR3 size: 14 residues. This receptor was identified in a human donor who was either an allogeneic HSCT recipient or a stem cell or donor lymphocyte infusion donor (not recorded which). It is not recorded whose cells these are; they may come from a transplant donor. V is TRBV12-3 or TRBV12-4 and J is TRBJ1-6, with TRBD1 matching 7 bases. Sequences were obtained from blood, either unsorted or a sorted T cell fraction (not recorded which). Written as DNA, the CDR3 is TGTGCCAGCAGTTTAGGGACAGGTAGATCACCCCTCCACTTT. Its translation: CASSLGTGRSPLHF.